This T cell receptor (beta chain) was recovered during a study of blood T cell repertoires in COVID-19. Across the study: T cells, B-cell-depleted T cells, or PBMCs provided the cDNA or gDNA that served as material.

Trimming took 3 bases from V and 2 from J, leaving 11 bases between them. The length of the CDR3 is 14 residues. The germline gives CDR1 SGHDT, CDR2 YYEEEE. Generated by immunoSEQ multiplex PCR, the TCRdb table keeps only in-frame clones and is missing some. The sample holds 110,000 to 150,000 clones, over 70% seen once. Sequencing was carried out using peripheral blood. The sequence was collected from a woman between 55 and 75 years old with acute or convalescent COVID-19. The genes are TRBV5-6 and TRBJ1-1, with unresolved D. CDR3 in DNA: TGTGCCAGCAGCTGGCCCCGTTACAACACTGAAGCTTTCTTT. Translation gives CASSWPRYNTEAFF.